This T cell receptor beta chain derives from a study of cytomegalovirus exposure and HLA in healthy donors. This CDR3 is built from 15 residues. The V and J ends lost 3 bases and 2 bases, in that order; junction bases with no gene match: 6. Germline CDR1 MNHNY, CDR2 SVGAGI (reference sequence). Vbeta (60) and Jbeta (13) primers were used in the PCR. The data were produced by immunoSEQ multiplex PCR, yet TCRdb's version contains in-frame clones alone and is incomplete. Among more than 85,000 clones, roughly 71% were seen once, and the ten largest hold approximately 5.4%. Study outcomes and limitations: In a later analysis, CMV-associated beta chains were mostly HLA-associated, it appeared.

For this clone: Its specificity is unknown.

This chain connects TRBV6-6 to TRBJ2-7; the match to TRBD2 covers 8 bases. Material: PBMCs. This TCR was recovered from a woman aged 70-85 years in good health and CMV-seropositive. The CDR3 bases are TGTGCCAGCAGTTATAGCGGGGTAGGGACCTACGAGCAGTACTTC. This translates into CASSYSGVGTYEQYF.